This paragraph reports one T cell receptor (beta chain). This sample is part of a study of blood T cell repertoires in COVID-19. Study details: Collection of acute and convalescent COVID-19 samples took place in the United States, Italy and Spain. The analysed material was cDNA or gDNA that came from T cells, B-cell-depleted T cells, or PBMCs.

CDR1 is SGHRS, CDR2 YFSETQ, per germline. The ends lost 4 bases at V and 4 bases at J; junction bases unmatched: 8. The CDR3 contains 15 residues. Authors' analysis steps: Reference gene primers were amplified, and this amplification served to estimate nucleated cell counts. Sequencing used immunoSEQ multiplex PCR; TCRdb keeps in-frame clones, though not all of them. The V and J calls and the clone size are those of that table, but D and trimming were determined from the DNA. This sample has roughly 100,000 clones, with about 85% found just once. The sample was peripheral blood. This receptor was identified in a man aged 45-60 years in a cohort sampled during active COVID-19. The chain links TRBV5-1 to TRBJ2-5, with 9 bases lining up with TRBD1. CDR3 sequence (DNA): TGCGCCAGCAGCGTTTCACAGGGGGCATCAGAGACCCAGTACTTC. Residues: CASSVSQGASETQYF.